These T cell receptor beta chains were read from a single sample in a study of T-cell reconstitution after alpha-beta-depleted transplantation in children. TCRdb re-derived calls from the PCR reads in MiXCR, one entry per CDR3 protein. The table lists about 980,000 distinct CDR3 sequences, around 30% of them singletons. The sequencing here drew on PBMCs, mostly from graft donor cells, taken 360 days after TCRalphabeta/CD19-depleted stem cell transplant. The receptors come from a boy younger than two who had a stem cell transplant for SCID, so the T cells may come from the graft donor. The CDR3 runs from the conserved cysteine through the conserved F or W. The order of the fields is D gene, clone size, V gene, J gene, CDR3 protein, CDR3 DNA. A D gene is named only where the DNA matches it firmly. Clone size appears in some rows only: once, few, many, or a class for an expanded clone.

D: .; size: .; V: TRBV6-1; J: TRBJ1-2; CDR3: CATTTGTNYGYTF; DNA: TGTGCCACGACGACAGGAACAAACTATGGCTACACCTTC
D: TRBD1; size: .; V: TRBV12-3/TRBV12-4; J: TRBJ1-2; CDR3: CASRFRDRGRGPTF; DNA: TGTGCCAGCAGGTTCCGGGACAGGGGTCGTGGGCCTACCTTC
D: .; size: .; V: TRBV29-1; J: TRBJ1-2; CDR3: CSVEDPGYSGYTF; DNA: TGCAGCGTTGAAGATCCGGGTTATTCTGGCTACACCTTC
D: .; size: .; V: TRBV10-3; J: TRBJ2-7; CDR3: CAISADPSSYEQYF; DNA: TGTGCCATCAGTGCTGACCCGAGCTCCTACGAGCAGTACTTC
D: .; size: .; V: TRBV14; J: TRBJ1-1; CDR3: CASSQNQRAGAFF; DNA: TGTGCCAGCAGCCAAAACCAAAGGGCAGGAGCTTTCTTT
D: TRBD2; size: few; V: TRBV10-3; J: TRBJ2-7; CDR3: CAISGRTSSSYEQYF; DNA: TGTGCCATCAGTGGGAGGACTAGCAGCTCCTACGAGCAGTACTTC
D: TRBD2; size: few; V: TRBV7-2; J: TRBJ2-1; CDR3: CASSFEAGGLNEQFF; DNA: TGTGCCAGCAGCTTCGAAGCGGGGGGGCTCAATGAGCAGTTCTTC
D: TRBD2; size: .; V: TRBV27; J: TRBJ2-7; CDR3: CASSPHSGGKDEQYF; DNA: TGTGCCAGCAGTCCTCATAGCGGGGGGAAAGACGAGCAGTACTTC
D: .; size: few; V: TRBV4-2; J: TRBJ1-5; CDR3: CASSQDFMGKGNQPQHF; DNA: TGTGCCAGCAGCCAAGATTTCATGGGTAAGGGGAATCAGCCCCAGCATTTT
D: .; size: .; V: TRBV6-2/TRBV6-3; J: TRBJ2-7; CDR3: CASSYESFYEQYF; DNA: TGTGCCAGCAGTTACGAATCTTTCTACGAGCAGTACTTC
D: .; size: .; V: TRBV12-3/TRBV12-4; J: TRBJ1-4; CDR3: CASSPGQTNEKLFF; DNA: TGTGCCAGCAGTCCGGGGCAAACTAATGAAAAACTGTTTTTT
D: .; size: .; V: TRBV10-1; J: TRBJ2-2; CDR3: CASSAAGHPTNTGELFF; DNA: TGCGCCAGCAGTGCGGCAGGGCACCCGACGAACACCGGGGAGCTGTTTTTT
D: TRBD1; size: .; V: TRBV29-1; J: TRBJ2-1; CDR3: CSGSRSTGSGEQFF; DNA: TGCAGCGGAAGCAGGTCGACAGGGTCCGGTGAGCAGTTCTTC
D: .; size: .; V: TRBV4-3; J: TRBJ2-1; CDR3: CASSQERREDNEQFF; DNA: TGCGCCAGCAGCCAAGAACGGAGGGAGGACAATGAGCAGTTCTTC
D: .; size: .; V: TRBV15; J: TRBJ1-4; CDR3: CATSSGRMNEKLFF; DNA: TGTGCCACCAGCAGCGGACGGATGAATGAAAAACTGTTTTTT
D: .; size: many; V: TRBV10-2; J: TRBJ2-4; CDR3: CASSVGRLAKNIQYF; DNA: TGCGCCAGCAGTGTGGGTAGATTAGCCAAAAACATTCAGTACTTC
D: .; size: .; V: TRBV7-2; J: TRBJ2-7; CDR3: CASSLDDGTYEQYF; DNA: TGTGCCAGCAGCTTAGATGACGGAACCTACGAGCAGTACTTC
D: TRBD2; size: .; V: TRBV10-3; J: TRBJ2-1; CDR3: CAISGGGGEQFF; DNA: TGTGCCATCAGTGGGGGGGGTGGTGAGCAGTTCTTC
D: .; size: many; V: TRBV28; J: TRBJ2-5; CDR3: CASRKQETQYF; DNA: TGTGCCAGCAGGAAGCAAGAGACCCAGTACTTC
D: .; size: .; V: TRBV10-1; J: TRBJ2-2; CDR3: CASSESSPGTGELFF; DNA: TGCGCCAGCAGTGAGTCAAGTCCGGGGACCGGGGAGCTGTTTTTT
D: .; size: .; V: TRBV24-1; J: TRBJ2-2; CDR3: CATGFGTGELFF; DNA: TGTGCCACCGGGTTCGGCACCGGGGAGCTGTTTTTT
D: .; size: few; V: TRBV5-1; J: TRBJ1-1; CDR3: CASSYGTPYHPNTEAFF; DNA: TGCGCCAGCAGCTACGGGACACCGTATCATCCGAACACTGAAGCTTTCTTT
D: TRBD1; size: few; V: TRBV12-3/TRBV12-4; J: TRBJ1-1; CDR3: CASSLGPPGGTKAFF; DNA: TGTGCCAGCAGTTTAGGGCCGCCAGGGGGGACTAAAGCTTTCTTT
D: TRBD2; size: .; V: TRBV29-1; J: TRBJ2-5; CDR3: CSVEDRGTGGTRGETQYF; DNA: TGCAGCGTTGAAGATCGAGGGACGGGGGGAACACGCGGGGAGACCCAGTACTTC
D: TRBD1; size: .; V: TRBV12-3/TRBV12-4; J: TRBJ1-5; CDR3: CASRGEGARNQPQHF; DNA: TGTGCCAGCAGGGGGGAGGGGGCCCGCAATCAGCCCCAGCATTTT
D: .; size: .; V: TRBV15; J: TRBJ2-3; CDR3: CATSRSTDTQYF; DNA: TGTGCCACCAGCCGTAGCACAGATACGCAGTATTTT
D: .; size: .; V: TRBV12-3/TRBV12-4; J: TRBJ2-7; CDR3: CASSGSGWGSYEQYF; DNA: TGTGCCAGCAGTGGGTCTGGCTGGGGTTCCTACGAGCAGTACTTC
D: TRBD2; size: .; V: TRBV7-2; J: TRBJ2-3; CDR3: CASSLVVLAGRDTQYF; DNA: TGTGCCAGCAGCTTAGTGGTGTTAGCGGGGAGGGATACGCAGTATTTT
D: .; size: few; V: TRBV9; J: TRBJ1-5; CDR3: CASSALGGNQPQHF; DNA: TGTGCCAGCAGCGCCCTGGGGGGGAATCAGCCCCAGCATTTT
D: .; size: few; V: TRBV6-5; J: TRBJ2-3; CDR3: CASSREGGTQYF; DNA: TGTGCCAGCAGCCGGGAAGGAGGTACGCAGTATTTT
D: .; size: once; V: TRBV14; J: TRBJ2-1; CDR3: CASSPWTAYNEQFF; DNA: TGTGCCAGCAGCCCCTGGACAGCCTACAATGAGCAGTTCTTC
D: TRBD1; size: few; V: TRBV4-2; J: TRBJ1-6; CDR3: CASSQGLDTGVPYNSPLHF; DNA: TGTGCCAGCAGCCAAGGGTTGGACACAGGGGTCCCCTATAATTCACCCCTCCACTTT
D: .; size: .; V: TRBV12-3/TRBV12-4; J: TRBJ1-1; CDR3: CASSLRFGEKAFF; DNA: TGTGCCAGCAGTTTAAGGTTCGGGGAAAAAGCTTTCTTT
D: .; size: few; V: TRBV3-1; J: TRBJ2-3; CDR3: CASSEGYTQYF; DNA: TGTGCCAGCAGCGAGGGGTATACGCAGTATTTT
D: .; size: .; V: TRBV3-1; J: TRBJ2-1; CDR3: CASSQDRRERGNEQFF; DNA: TGTGCCAGCAGCCAAGATAGGAGGGAACGGGGCAATGAGCAGTTCTTC
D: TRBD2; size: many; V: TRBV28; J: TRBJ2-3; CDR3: CASSLAGDRTDTQYF; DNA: TGTGCCAGCAGTTTAGCGGGGGACCGCACAGATACGCAGTATTTT
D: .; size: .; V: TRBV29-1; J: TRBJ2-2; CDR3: CSVEGVQESGNTGELFF; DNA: TGCAGCGTTGAAGGGGTTCAGGAGTCCGGGAACACCGGGGAGCTGTTTTTT
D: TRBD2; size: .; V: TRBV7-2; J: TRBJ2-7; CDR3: CASTGSGGSYEQYF; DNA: TGTGCCAGCACCGGCTCGGGGGGATCCTACGAGCAGTACTTC
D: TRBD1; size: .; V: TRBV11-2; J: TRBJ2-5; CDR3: CASSPDRALETQYF; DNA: TGTGCCAGCAGCCCCGACAGGGCTTTGGAGACCCAGTACTTC
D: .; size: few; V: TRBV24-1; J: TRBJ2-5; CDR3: CATSDWSGGPETQYF; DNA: TGTGCCACCAGTGATTGGAGTGGGGGTCCAGAGACCCAGTACTTC
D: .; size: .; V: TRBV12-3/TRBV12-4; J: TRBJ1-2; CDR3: CASTKTPDSGYTF; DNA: TGTGCCAGCACCAAGACACCGGATAGTGGCTACACCTTC
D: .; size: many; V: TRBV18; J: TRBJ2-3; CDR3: CASSPPGGSTDTQYF; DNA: TGTGCCAGCTCACCCCCGGGCGGGAGCACAGATACGCAGTATTTT
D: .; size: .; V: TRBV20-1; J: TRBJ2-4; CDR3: CSARDPGRSPNIQYF; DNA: TGCAGTGCTAGAGATCCTGGGCGTTCGCCAAACATTCAGTACTTC
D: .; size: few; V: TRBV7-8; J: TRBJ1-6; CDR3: CASSPLLSPLHF; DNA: TGTGCCAGCAGCCCCTTGTTGTCACCCCTCCACTTT
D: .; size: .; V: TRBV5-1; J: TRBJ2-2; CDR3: CASSRRRDANTGELFF; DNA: TGCGCCAGCAGCCGCCGCCGGGACGCGAACACCGGGGAGCTGTTTTTT
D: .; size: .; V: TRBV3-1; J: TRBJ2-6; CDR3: CASSHRGRGANVLTF; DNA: TGTGCCAGCAGCCACCGGGGGCGTGGGGCCAACGTCCTGACTTTC
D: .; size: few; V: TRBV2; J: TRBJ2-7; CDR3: CASKEGQKGSYEQYF; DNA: TGTGCCAGCAAAGAGGGCCAAAAGGGCTCCTACGAGCAGTACTTC
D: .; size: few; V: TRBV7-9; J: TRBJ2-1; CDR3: CASSSPWRGNDNEQFF; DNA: TGTGCCAGCAGCTCCCCGTGGAGGGGCAATGACAATGAGCAGTTCTTC